What follows are 25 T cell receptor beta chains derived from one specimen sequenced in a study of CD8+CD57+ T cells in acquired aplastic anemia. Genomic DNA served as template for TCR beta VDJ and CDR3 profiling. TCRdb reanalysed the reads using MiXCR and keeps one entry per CDR3 protein. The table shows about 160,000 distinct CDR3 sequences, with over 55% occurring only once. CD8+CD57+ cell expansion had been shown by flow cytometry in patients chosen for sequencing. The sample was sorted CD4+, CD8+, or CD8+CD57+ T cells (not recorded which) from PBMCs. The receptors shown here come from a human donor with aplastic anemia.

The V call is TRBV5-4, the J call TRBJ2-5, with D possibly TRBD2 on 6 matching bases. Per the germline V gene, CDR1 is SGHNT and CDR2 is YYREEE (reference sequence). The CDR3 consists of 13 residues. V lost 10 bases, J lost 5 bases, and 18 bases lay in between. The CDR3 region is CAWGEGLGETQYF. CDR3 nucleotides: TGTGCCTGGGGTGAGGGACTTGGGGAGACCCAGTACTTC.

This clonotype was counted once. The chain employs TRBV5-1 and TRBJ1-6; D remains ambiguous. The CDR3 runs 14 residues. The V end was cut by 4 bases, the J end by 7 bases, with 12 bases between. Germline V gene sequence: CDR1 SGHRS, CDR2 YFSETQ. This chain's CDR3 is CASSDGDANSPLHF. CDR3 nucleotide sequence: TGCGCCAGCAGCGATGGGGATGCGAATTCACCCCTCCACTTT.

At least ten counts were recorded for this clonotype. This chain joins TRBV29-1 and TRBJ2-2; 12 nucleotides match TRBD1. Germline CDR1 is SQVTM and CDR2 is ANQGSEA. The V and J ends lost 4 bases and 4 bases, in that order; junction bases with no gene match: 4. This CDR3 has 15 amino acids. The CDR3 loop reads CSVGAGQGATGELFF. DNA of the CDR3: TGCAGCGTTGGGGCGGGACAGGGGGCCACCGGGGAGCTGTTTTTT.

The chain couples TRBV25-1 to TRBJ2-7, with unresolved D. Trimming left V 0 bases short and J 1 base short, with 22 bases between. The CDR3 consists of 19 residues. Germline assignment: CDR1 MGHDK and CDR2 SYGVNS. CDR3 in DNA: TGTGCCAGCAGTGAATACGCTGGTAGCAAGTCACGCTCTTCCTACGAGCAGTACTTC. It is translated as CASSEYAGSKSRSSYEQYF.

This clonotype was detected a few times. V is TRBV24-1 and J is TRBJ2-3, with a weak D call TRBD2 (6 bases). The CDR3 contains 13 residues. Germline loops: CDR1 KGHDR, CDR2 SFDVKD. Trimming took off 3 bases at V and 3 bases at J, with 6 bases between the two ends. The CDR3 here is CATSDGGTDTQYF. The CDR3 coding sequence is TGTGCCACCAGTGATGGAGGGACAGATACGCAGTATTTT.

The V and J genes are TRBV20-1 and TRBJ2-7; D is possibly TRBD1 (5 bases). The CDR3 runs 13 residues. Germline V gene sequence: CDR1 DFQATT, CDR2 SNEGSKA (reference sequence). V was pared by 2 bases and J by 4 bases, with 12 bases between. DNA of the CDR3: TGCAGTGCTAGATTCAGGGATAGGTACGAGCAGTACTTC. It encodes CSARFRDRYEQYF.

V usage is TRBV7-9 and J usage is TRBJ2-5; D is possibly TRBD1 (6 bases). The CDR3 has 14 amino acids. V shed 5 bases and J shed 2 bases, with 12 bases lying between them. Germline V gene data show CDR1 as SEHNR and CDR2 as FQNEAQ (reference sequence). The CDR3 is CASSPGTKQETQYF. The CDR3, as DNA: TGTGCCAGCAGCCCTGGGACAAAGCAAGAGACCCAGTACTTC. The entire variable domain, with the rest obtained from reference TRBV7-9 and TRBJ2-5, is as follows: DTGVSQNPRHKITKRGQNVTFRCDPISEHNRLYWYRQTLGQGPEFLTYFQNEAQLEKSRLLSDRFSAERPKGSFSTLEIQRTEQGDSAMYLCASSPGTKQETQYFGPGTRLLVL.

The chain is built from TRBV9 and TRBJ2-5; 8 positions match TRBD2. Germline V gene sequence: CDR1 SGDLS, CDR2 YYNGEE. V gave up 0 bases and J gave up 5 bases; unmatched junction bases: 6. This CDR3 region has 15 residues. Written as DNA, the CDR3 is TGTGCCAGCAGCGTAGCGGGGGGGGCCGGTGAGACCCAGTACTTC. It yields the protein CASSVAGGAGETQYF.

The chain links TRBV9 to TRBJ2-7; D unresolved. Trimming removed 0 bases at V and 0 bases at J, with 7 bases between. Germline assignment: CDR1 SGDLS and CDR2 YYNGEE. This CDR3 has 14 residues. CDR3 bases: TGTGCCAGCAGCGTAGACGGCCTCTCCTACGAGCAGTACTTC. Translating gives CASSVDGLSYEQYF.

The rearrangement joins TRBV6-6 to TRBJ2-5; either TRBD1 or TRBD2 may fit D (5 bases each). Germline V lookup: CDR1 MNHNY, CDR2 SVGAGI (reference sequence). V was cut by 5 bases and J by 3 bases, with 25 bases left in between. The CDR3 spans 18 residues. The CDR3 loop reads CASSELAGRVWIEETQYF. In nucleotides, the CDR3 is TGTGCCAGCAGTGAATTGGCAGGGCGGGTATGGATTGAAGAGACCCAGTACTTC.

The chain combines TRBV19 with TRBJ2-5; 11 bases fit TRBD1. This CDR3 contains 18 residues. V was pared by 3 bases and J by 0 bases, with 9 bases of the junction left unmatched. Germline values: CDR1 LNHDA, CDR2 SQIVND (reference sequence). The CDR3 DNA follows: TGTGCCAGTAGTATTGGCGCCCTGGGACAGGGGGACCAAGAGACCCAGTACTTC. Amino acids: CASSIGALGQGDQETQYF.

To note about this clonotype: Sequence at one end of the junction differs from germline and may be a read error. This rearrangement joins TRBV10-2 to TRBJ1-6; a possible D gene is TRBD1 (6 bases). The germline V gene has CDR1 WSHSY and CDR2 SAAADI. This CDR3 region has 15 residues. This chain's CDR3 is CPSSFTGKGGSPLHF. CDR3 nucleotide sequence: TGCCCCAGCAGTTTTACCGGGAAAGGGGGTTCACCCCTCCACTTT.

V and J are TRBV7-3 and TRBJ2-3; no clear D gene. CDR3 length: 14 amino acids. Trimming pared 5 bases from V and 0 bases from J, leaving 9 bases between. Germline CDR1 is SGHTA and CDR2 is FQGTGA. CDR3 sequence reads: CASSGQQSTDTQYF. The CDR3 coding sequence is TGTGCCAGCAGCGGTCAGCAAAGCACAGATACGCAGTATTTT.

The gene calls are TRBV24-1 and TRBJ1-2; D is uncertain. In germline, CDR1 is KGHDR, CDR2 SFDVKD. The CDR3 spans 12 residues. V lost 2 bases to trimming and J lost 8 bases, with 8 bases between them. This CDR3 is CATSDSREGYTF. CDR3 DNA: TGTGCCACCAGTGATTCAAGGGAAGGCTACACCTTC.

As to this clonotype: The CDR3 end shows no conserved phenylalanine or tryptophan, and so a read error is likely. The rearrangement joins TRBV7-2 to TRBJ1-5; 7 nucleotides align to TRBD1. This CDR3 is 14 amino acids long. From germline, CDR1 is SGHTA and CDR2 FQGNSA. The V and J ends lost 5 bases and 5 bases, in that order; junction bases with no gene match: 6. CDR3 in DNA: TGTGCCAGCAGCCGACAGGGTTTAGATCAGCCCCAGCATCTT. As protein: CASSRQGLDQPQHL.

The chain links TRBV24-1 to TRBJ2-2; D is uncertain. The CDR3 runs to 15 residues. Germline V lookup: CDR1 KGHDR, CDR2 SFDVKD. V gave up 5 bases and J gave up 2 bases, with 11 bases separating them. CDR3 amino acids: CATSVGTENTGELFF. CDR3 DNA: TGTGCCACCAGTGTGGGAACAGAAAACACCGGGGAGCTGTTTTTT.

The chain recombines TRBV9 with TRBJ1-5, with D possibly matching TRBD1 (6 bases). CDR1 and CDR2 from the germline V gene are SGDLS and YYNGEE. Trimming left V 3 bases short and J 4 bases short, with 11 bases between. The CDR3 consists of 14 residues. Here the CDR3 reads CASSAGTLNQPQHF. For the CDR3, the DNA is TGTGCCAGCAGCGCAGGGACACTGAATCAGCCCCAGCATTTT.

V is TRBV7-9 and J is TRBJ2-3, with D unresolved. Per germline, CDR1 SEHNR and CDR2 FQNEAQ (reference sequence). The CDR3 is 15 amino acids. V was shortened by 2 bases and J by 0 bases, with 9 bases between the two germline ends. This chain's CDR3 is CASSLLDWSTDTQYF. The CDR3 nucleotides are TGTGCCAGCAGCTTATTAGATTGGAGCACAGATACGCAGTATTTT.

This clonotype has a handful of counts. This chain joins TRBV5-4 and TRBJ2-5; 14 bases align to TRBD2. Germline CDR1 is SGHNT and CDR2 is YYREEE (reference sequence). The V and J ends lost 5 bases and 3 bases, in that order; junction bases with no gene match: 9. This CDR3 is 17 amino acids long. CDR3 bases: TGTGCCAGCAGTCCCGGGACTAGCGGGGGAGGCAAAGAGACCCAGTACTTC. Translated: CASSPGTSGGGKETQYF. Based on the CDR3 plus reference TRBV5-4 and TRBJ2-5, the full variable domain is ETGVTQSPTHLIKTRGQQVTLRCSSQSGHNTVSWYQQALGQGPQFIFQYYREEENGRGNFPPRFSGLQFPNYSSELNVNALELDDSALYLCASSPGTSGGGKETQYFGPGTRLLVL.

Details on this clonotype: The germline gene is not matched at one end of the junction; a read error may be the cause. The chain employs TRBV2 and TRBJ2-1; TRBD2 is a possible D gene (5 bases). Germline V CDR1 and CDR2: SNHLY, FYNNEI. The CDR3 sequence is 13 residues long. CDR3 sequence (DNA): TGCGCCAGCAGCCAACTAGTTCGCAATGAGCAGTTCTTC. It is translated as CASSQLVRNEQFF. Looking up the rest from reference TRBV2 and TRBJ2-1 gives the full variable domain: EPEVTQTPSHQVTQMGQEVILRCVPISNHLYFYWYRQILGQKVEFLVSFYNNEISEKSEIFDDQFSVERPDGSNFTLKIRSTKLEDSAMYFCASSQLVRNEQFFGPGTRLTVL.

This clonotype was seen only a few times. The V gene is TRBV4-1, the J gene TRBJ2-7, with D perhaps TRBD1 (5 bases). From germline, CDR1 is MGHRA and CDR2 YSYEKL. The V end was cut by 1 base, the J end by 3 bases, with 7 bases between. CDR3 length: 13 amino acids. The CDR3, as DNA: TGCGCCAGCAGCCAAGCTCAGGGCTACGAGCAGTACTTC. Protein sequence: CASSQAQGYEQYF.

The V call is TRBV5-7, the J call TRBJ1-2; 8 nucleotides line up with TRBD1. TRBV5-7 is annotated as an ORF whose role is uncertain. The CDR3 runs to 14 residues. After removal of 8 bases from V and 1 base from J, the junction contained 7 bases not matched to a gene. The CDR3 reads CASSAGQGNYGYTF. For the CDR3, the DNA is TGTGCCAGTAGTGCAGGACAGGGTAACTATGGCTACACCTTC.

For the CDR3, the DNA is TGTGCCAGTAGTATCGTAGGGCAGGGGACCACTGAAGCTTTCTTT. It specifies CASSIVGQGTTEAFF. V and J are TRBV19 and TRBJ1-1; D is possibly TRBD1 (6 bases). The germline gives CDR1 LNHDA, CDR2 SQIVND (reference sequence). The CDR3 totals 15 residues. Deletions cut 3 bases from V and 4 bases from J, with 15 bases between.

A word on this clonotype: Its ends do not fully match the called genes, so a read error is possible. This chain joins TRBV7-9 and TRBJ2-7; TRBD2 agrees at 7 bases. CDR3 size: 13 residues. Per the germline V gene, CDR1 is SEHNR and CDR2 is FQNEAQ (reference sequence). CDR3 in DNA: TGTGCCAGCAGCCATTCCGGCGCGCGTGCGGGAGACTTC. Protein product: CASSHSGARAGDF.

The chain has TRBV10-3 and TRBJ2-7, with a tentative D call TRBD1 (6 bases). The CDR3 is 12 amino acids. V lost 10 bases to trimming and J lost 3 bases, with 13 bases between them. Germline CDR1 and CDR2: ENHRY and SYGVKD. CDR3 loop: CASAKQGYEQYF. The CDR3 bases are TGTGCCAGCGCGAAACAGGGCTACGAGCAGTACTTC.